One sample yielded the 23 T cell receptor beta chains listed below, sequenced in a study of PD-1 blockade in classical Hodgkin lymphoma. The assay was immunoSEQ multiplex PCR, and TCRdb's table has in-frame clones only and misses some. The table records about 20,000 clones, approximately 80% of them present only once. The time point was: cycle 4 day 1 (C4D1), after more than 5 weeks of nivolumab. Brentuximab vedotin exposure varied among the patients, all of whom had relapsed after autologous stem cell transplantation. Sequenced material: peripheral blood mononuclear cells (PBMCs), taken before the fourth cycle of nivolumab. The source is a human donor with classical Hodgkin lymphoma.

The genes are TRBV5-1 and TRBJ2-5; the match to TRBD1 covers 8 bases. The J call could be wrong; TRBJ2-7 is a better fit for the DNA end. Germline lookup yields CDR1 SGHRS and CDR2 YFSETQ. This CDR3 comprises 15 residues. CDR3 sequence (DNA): TGCGCCAGCAGAAATTCCGGGACAGGCCTCTACGAGCAGTACTTC. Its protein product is CASRNSGTGLYEQYF.

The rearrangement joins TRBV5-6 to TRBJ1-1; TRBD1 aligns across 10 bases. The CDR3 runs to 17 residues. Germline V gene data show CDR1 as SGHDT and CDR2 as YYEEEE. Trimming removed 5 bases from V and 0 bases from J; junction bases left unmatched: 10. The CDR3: CASSSPGTGVMNTEAFF. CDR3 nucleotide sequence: TGTGCCAGCAGTTCGCCCGGGACAGGGGTCATGAACACTGAAGCTTTCTTT.

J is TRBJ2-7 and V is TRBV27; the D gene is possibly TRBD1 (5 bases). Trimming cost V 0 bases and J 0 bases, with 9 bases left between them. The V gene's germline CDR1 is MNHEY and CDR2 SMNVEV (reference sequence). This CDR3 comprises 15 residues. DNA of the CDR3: TGTGCCAGCAGTTTATCTCAGGGTAGCTCCTACGAGCAGTACTTC. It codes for CASSLSQGSSYEQYF.

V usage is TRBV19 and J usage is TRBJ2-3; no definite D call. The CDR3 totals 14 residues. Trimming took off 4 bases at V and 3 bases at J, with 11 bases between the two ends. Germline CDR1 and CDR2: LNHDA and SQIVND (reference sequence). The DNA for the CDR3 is TGTGCCAGTAGTAGCGGCCCCTCGACAGATACGCAGTATTTT. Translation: CASSSGPSTDTQYF. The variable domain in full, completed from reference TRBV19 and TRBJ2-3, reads DGGITQSPKYLFRKEGQNVTLSCEQNLNHDAMYWYRQDPGQGLRLIYYSQIVNDFQKGDIAEGYSVSREKKESFPLTVTSAQKNPTAFYLCASSSGPSTDTQYFGPGTRLTVL.

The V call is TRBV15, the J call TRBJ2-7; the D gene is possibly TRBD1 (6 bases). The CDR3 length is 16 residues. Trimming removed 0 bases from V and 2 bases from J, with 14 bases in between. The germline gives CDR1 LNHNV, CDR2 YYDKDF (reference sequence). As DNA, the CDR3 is TGTGCCACCAGCAGAGATCTTCCAGGGGCGACCTACGAGCAGTACTTC. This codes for CATSRDLPGATYEQYF.

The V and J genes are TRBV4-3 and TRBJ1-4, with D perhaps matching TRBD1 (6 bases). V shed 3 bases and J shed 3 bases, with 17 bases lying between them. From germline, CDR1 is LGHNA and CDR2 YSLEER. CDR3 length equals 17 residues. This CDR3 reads CASSHRITGWSNEKLFF. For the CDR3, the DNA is TGCGCCAGCAGCCATCGTATTACAGGGTGGTCTAATGAAAAACTGTTTTTT.

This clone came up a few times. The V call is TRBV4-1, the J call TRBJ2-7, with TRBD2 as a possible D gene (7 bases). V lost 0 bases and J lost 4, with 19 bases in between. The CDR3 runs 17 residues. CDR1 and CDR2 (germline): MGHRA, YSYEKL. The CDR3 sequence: CASSQESETGREYEQYF. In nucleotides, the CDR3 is TGCGCCAGCAGCCAAGAGTCAGAAACAGGGCGGGAGTACGAGCAGTACTTC.

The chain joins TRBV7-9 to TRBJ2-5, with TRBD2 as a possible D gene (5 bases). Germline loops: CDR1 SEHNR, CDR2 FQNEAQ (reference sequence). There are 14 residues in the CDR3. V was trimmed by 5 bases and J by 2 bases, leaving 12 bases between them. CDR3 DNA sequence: TGTGCCAGCAGCAGCCGGGGTCGGCAAGAGACCCAGTACTTC. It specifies CASSSRGRQETQYF.

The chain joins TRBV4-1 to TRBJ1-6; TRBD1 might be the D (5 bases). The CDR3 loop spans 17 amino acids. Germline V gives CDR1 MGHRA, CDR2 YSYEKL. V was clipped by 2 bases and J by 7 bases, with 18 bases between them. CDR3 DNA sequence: TGCGCCAGCAGCCAACTCAACACAGGACGGACAAATTCACCCCTCCACTTT. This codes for CASSQLNTGRTNSPLHF.

CDR3 protein: CASSQLFASTSGGDTQYF. CDR3 nucleotides: TGTGCCAGCAGCCAATTATTTGCCTCTACTAGCGGGGGTGATACGCAGTATTTT. The chain carries TRBV4-2 and TRBJ2-3, with 11 bases that match TRBD2. The CDR3 is made up of 18 amino acids. Germline V CDR1 and CDR2: LGHNA, YNFKEQ. The V gene end was trimmed by 2 bases and the J gene end by 6 bases; junction bases not matched to a gene: 13.

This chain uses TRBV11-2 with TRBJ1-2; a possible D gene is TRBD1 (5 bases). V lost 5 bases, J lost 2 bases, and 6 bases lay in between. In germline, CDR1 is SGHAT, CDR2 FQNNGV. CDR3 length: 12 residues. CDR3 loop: CASSNRNYGYTF. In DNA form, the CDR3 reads TGTGCCAGCAGCAACAGGAACTATGGCTACACCTTC.

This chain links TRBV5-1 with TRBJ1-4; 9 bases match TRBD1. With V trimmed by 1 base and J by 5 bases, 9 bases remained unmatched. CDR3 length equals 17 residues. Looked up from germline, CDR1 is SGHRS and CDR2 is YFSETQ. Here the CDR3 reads CASSLPGQGFRNEKLFF. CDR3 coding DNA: TGCGCCAGCAGCTTGCCGGGACAGGGTTTCCGAAATGAAAAACTGTTTTTT.

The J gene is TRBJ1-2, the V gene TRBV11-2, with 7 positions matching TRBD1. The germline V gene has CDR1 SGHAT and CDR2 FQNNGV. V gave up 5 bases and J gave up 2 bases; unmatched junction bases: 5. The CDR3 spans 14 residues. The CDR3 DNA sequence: TGTGCCAGCAGCACACCGGGACAGAACTATGGCTACACCTTC. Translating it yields CASSTPGQNYGYTF.

Here the CDR3 reads CASSPGTLSYNEQFF. As DNA, the CDR3 is TGTGCCAGCAGTCCCGGGACGCTCTCCTACAATGAGCAGTTCTTC. The chain couples TRBV2 to TRBJ2-1; D is perhaps TRBD1 or TRBD2 (5 bases each). The CDR3 has 15 amino acids. Germline V gene data show CDR1 as SNHLY and CDR2 as FYNNEI. Trimming shortened V by 5 bases and J by 0 bases, and 11 bases separated the two germline ends.

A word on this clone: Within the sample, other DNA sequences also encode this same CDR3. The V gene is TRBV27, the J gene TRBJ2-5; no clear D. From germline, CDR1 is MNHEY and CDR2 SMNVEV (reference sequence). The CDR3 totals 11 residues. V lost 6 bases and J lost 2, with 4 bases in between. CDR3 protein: CASRQQETQYF. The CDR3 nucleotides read TGTGCCAGCAGACAACAAGAGACCCAGTACTTC.

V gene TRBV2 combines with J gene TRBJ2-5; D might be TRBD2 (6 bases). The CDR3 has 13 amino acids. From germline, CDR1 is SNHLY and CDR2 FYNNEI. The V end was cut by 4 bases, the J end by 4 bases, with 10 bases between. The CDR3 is CASSARRGETQYF. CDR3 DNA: TGTGCCAGCAGTGCACGGCGGGGAGAGACCCAGTACTTC.

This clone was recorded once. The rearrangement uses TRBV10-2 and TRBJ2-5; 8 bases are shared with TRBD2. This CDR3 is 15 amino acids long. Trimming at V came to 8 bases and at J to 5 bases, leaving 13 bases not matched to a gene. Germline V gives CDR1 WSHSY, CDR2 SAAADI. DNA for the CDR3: TGCGCCAGCGCCAGGACCGGGACTAGGATCGAGACCCAGTACTTC. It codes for CASARTGTRIETQYF.

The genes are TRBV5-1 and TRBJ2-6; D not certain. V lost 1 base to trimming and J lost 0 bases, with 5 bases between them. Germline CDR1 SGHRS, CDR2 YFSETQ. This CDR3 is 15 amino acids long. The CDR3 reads CASSLRDSGANVLTF. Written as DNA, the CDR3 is TGCGCCAGCAGCTTGCGAGACTCTGGGGCCAACGTCCTGACTTTC.

CDR3 nucleotide sequence: TGTGCCAGCAACTTACAGGGGGCGAACAATGAGCAGTTCTTC. Encoded protein: CASNLQGANNEQFF. This chain links TRBV27 with TRBJ2-1, with TRBD1 identical over 9 bases. The CDR3 runs to 14 residues. The V gene's germline CDR1 is MNHEY and CDR2 SMNVEV (reference sequence). The ends lost 7 bases at V and 5 bases at J; junction bases unmatched: 6.

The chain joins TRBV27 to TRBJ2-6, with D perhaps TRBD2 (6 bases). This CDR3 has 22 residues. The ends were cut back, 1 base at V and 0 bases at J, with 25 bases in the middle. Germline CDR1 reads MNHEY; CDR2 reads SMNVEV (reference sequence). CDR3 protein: CASSLLSGGTLLTPSGANVLTF. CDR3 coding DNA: TGTGCCAGCAGTTTATTGAGTGGCGGGACCCTCCTGACCCCCTCTGGGGCCAACGTCCTGACTTTC.

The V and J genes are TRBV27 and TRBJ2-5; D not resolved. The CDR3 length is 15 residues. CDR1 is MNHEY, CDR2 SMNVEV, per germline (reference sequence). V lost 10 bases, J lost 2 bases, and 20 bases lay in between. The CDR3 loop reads CATRFRASPQETQYF. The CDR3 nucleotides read TGTGCCACCCGCTTCCGGGCTAGTCCACAAGAGACCCAGTACTTC.

CDR3 in amino acids: CASGTGGSGAEAFF. The CDR3 region has the DNA TGTGCTAGTGGTACGGGGGGGTCTGGAGCTGAAGCTTTCTTT. The V gene is TRBV12-5, the J gene TRBJ1-1; possibly TRBD1 for D (5 bases). The CDR3 loop spans 14 amino acids. Per germline, CDR1 LGHNT and CDR2 FRNRAP. The V and J ends lost 5 bases and 6 bases respectively, with 16 bases between them. The complete variable domain, with remaining parts taken from reference TRBV12-5 and TRBJ1-1, reads DARVTQTPRHKVTEMGQEVTMRCQPILGHNTVFWYRQTMMQGLELLAYFRNRAPLDDSGMPKDRFSAEMPDATLATLKIQPSEPRDSAVYFCASGTGGSGAEAFFGQGTRLTVV.

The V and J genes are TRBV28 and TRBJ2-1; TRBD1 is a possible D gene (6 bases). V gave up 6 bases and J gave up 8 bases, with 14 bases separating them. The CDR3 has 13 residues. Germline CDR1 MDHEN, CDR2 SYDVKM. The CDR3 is CASRFRGLDEQFF. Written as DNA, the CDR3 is TGTGCCAGCAGATTCAGGGGCTTGGATGAGCAGTTCTTC.